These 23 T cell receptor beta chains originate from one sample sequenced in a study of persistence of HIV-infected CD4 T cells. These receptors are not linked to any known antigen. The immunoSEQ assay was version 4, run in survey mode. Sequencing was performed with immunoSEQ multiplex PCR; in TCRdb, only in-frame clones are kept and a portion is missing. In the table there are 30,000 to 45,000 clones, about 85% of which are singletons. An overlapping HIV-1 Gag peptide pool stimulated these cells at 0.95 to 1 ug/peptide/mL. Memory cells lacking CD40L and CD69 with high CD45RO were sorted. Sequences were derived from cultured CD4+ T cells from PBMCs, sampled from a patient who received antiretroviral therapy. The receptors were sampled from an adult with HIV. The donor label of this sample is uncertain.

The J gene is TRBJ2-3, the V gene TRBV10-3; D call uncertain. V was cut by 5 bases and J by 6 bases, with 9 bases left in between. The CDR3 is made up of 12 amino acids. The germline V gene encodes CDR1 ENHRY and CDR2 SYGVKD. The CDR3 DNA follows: TGTGCCATCAGTATAGGGTCGGATACGCAGTATTTT. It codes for CAISIGSDTQYF.

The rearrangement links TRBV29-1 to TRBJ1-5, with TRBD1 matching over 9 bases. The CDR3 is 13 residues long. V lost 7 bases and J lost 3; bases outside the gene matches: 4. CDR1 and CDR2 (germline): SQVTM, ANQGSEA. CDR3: CSARQGDNQPQHF. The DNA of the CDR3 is TGCAGCGCTAGACAGGGGGACAATCAGCCCCAGCATTTT.

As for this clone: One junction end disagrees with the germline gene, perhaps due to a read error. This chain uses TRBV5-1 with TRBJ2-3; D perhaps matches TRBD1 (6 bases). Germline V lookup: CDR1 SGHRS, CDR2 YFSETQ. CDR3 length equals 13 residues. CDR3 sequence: CASSAEQGELSTF. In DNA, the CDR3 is TGCGCCAGCAGCGCTGAACAGGGAGAGCTTTCTACTTTT.

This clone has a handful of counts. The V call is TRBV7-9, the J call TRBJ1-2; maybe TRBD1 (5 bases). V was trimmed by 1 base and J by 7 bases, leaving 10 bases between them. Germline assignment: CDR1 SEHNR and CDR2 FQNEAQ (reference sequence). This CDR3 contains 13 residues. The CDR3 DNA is TGTGCCAGCAGCTTAGAGCCAGGGTCTGGCTACACCTTC. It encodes CASSLEPGSGYTF.

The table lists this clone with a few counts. CDR3 region: CASSSPGQPNYEQYF. CDR3 nucleotide sequence: TGTGCCAGCAGTTCCCCGGGGCAGCCAAACTACGAGCAGTACTTC. The chain is built from TRBV28 and TRBJ2-7, with D perhaps TRBD1 or TRBD2 (5 bases each). The CDR3 runs to 15 residues. Germline V gene sequence: CDR1 MDHEN, CDR2 SYDVKM. V dropped 4 bases and J dropped 3 bases, with 16 bases sitting between them.

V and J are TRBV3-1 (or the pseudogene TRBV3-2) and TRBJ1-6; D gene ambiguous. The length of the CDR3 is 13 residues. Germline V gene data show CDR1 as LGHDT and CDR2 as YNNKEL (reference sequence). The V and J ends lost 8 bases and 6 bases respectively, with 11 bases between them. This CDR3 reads CASQNGVNSPLHF. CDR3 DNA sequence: TGTGCCAGCCAGAATGGGGTTAATTCACCCCTCCACTTT.

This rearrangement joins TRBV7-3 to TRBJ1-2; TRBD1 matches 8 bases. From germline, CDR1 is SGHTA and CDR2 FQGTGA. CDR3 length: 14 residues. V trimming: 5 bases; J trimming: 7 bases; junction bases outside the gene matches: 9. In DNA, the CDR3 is TGTGCCAGCAGCCCCGGACAGGGAGGCGGTGGCTACACCTTC. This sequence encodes CASSPGQGGGGYTF.

The CDR3, as DNA: TGTGCCAGCAGTGAAAACGGTATTAGCAATCAGCCCCAGCATTTT. This translates into CASSENGISNQPQHF. This chain connects TRBV2 to TRBJ1-5, with D unclear. The CDR3 loop spans 15 amino acids. Germline lookup yields CDR1 SNHLY and CDR2 FYNNEI. V was shortened by 2 bases and J by 0 bases, with 8 bases between the two germline ends.

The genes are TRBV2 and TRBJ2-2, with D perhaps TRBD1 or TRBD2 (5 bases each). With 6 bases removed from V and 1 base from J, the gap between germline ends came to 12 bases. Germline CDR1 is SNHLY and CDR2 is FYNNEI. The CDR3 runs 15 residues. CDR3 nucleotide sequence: TGTGCCAGCAGGACCCAGGGACGGAACACCGGGGAGCTGTTTTTT. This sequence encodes CASRTQGRNTGELFF.

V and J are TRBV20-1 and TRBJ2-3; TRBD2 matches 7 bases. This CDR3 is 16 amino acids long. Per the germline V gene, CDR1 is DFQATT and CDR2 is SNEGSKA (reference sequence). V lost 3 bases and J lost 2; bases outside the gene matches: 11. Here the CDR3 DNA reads TGCAGTGCTAGTTCCGGACTAGTAGGGGTCACAGATACGCAGTATTTT. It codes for CSASSGLVGVTDTQYF.

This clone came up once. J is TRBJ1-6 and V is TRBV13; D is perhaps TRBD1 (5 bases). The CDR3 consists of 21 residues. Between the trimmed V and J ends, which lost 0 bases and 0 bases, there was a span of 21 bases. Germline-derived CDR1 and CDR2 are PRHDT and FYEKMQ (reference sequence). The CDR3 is CASSLGGAVESWSSYNSPLHF. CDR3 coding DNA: TGTGCCAGCAGCTTAGGCGGGGCCGTAGAGTCCTGGAGCTCCTATAATTCACCCCTCCACTTT.

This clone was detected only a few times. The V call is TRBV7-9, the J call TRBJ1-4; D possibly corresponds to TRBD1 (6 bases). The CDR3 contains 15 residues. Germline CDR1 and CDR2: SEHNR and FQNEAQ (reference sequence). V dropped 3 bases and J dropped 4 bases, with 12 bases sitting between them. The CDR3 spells CASSFTGKHNEKLFF. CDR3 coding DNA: TGTGCCAGCAGCTTTACAGGGAAACATAATGAAAAACTGTTTTTT.

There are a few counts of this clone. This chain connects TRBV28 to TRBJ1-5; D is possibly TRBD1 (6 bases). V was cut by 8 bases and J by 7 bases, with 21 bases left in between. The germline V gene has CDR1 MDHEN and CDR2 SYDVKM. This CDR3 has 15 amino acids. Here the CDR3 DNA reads TGTGCCAGCGGCGAACAGGGACCCCATGAGCAGCCCCAGCATTTT. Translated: CASGEQGPHEQPQHF.

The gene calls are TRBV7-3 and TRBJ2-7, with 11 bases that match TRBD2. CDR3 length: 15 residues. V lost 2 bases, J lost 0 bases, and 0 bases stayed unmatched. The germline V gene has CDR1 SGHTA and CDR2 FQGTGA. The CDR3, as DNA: TGTGCCAGCAGCTTACTAGCGGGGGGCTCCTACGAGCAGTACTTC. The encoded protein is CASSLLAGGSYEQYF.

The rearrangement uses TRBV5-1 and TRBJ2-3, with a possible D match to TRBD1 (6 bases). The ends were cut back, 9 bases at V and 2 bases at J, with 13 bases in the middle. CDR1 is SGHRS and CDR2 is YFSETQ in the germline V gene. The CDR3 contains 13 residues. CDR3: CATGAGDTDTQYF. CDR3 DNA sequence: TGCGCCACTGGGGCAGGGGACACAGATACGCAGTATTTT.

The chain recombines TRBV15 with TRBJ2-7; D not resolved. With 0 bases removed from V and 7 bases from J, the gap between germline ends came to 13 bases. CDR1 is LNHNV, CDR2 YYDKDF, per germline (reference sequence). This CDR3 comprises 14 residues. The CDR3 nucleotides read TGTGCCACCAGCAGAGATCAGGTCCTTGGGGAGCAGTACTTC. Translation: CATSRDQVLGEQYF. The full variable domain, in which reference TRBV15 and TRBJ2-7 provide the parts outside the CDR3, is DAMVIQNPRYQVTQFGKPVTLSCSQTLNHNVMYWYQQKSSQAPKLLFHYYDKDFNNEADTPDNFQSRRPNTSFCFLDIRSPGLGDTAMYLCATSRDQVLGEQYFGPGTRLTVT.

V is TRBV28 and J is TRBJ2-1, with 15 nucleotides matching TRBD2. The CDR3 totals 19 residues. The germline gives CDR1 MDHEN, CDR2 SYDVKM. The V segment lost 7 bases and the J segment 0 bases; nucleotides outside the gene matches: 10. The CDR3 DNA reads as TGTGCCAGCACTGCCGGGGGACTAGCGGGGGGCTACTCCTACAATGAGCAGTTCTTC. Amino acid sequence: CASTAGGLAGGYSYNEQFF.

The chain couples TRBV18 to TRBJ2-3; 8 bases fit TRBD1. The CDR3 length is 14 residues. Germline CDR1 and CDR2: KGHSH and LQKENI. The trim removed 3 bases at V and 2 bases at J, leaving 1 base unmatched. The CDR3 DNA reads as TGTGCCAGCTCACCGACAGGGGACACAGATACGCAGTATTTT. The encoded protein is CASSPTGDTDTQYF. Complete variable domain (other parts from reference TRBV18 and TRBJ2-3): NAGVMQNPRHLVRRRGQEARLRCSPMKGHSHVYWYRQLPEEGLKFMVYLQKENIIDESGMPKERFSAEFPKEGPSILRIQQVVRGDSAAYFCASSPTGDTDTQYFGPGTRLTVL.

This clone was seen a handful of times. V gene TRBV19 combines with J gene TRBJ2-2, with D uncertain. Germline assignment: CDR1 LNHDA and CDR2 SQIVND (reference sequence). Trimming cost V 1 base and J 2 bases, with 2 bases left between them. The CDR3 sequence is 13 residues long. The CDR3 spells CASSIVNTGELFF. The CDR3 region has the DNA TGTGCCAGTAGTATAGTCAACACCGGGGAGCTGTTTTTT. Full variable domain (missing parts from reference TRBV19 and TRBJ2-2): DGGITQSPKYLFRKEGQNVTLSCEQNLNHDAMYWYRQDPGQGLRLIYYSQIVNDFQKGDIAEGYSVSREKKESFPLTVTSAQKNPTAFYLCASSIVNTGELFFGEGSRLTVL.

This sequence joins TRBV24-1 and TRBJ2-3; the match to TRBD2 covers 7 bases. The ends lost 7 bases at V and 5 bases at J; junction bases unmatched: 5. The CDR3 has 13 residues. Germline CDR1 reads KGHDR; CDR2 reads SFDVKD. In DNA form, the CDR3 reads TGTGCCACCAGAGGTGCGGGGGTAGATACGCAGTATTTT. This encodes CATRGAGVDTQYF.

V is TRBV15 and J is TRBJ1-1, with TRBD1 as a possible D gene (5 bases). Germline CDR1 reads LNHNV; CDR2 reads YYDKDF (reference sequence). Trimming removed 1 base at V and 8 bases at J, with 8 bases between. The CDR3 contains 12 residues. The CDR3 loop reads CATSRADREAFF. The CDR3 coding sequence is TGTGCCACCAGCAGAGCCGACAGAGAAGCTTTCTTT.

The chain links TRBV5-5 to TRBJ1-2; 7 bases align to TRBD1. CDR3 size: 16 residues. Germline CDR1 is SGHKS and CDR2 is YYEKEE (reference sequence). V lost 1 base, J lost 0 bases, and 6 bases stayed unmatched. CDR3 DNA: TGTGCCAGCAGCTTGACATCGGGACAGCCTAACTATGGCTACACCTTC. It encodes CASSLTSGQPNYGYTF.

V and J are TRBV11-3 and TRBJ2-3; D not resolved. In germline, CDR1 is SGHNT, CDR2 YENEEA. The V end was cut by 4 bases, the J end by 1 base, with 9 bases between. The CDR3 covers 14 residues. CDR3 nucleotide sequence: TGTGCCAGCAGCTCCGTAGGAGGCACAGATACGCAGTATTTT. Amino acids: CASSSVGGTDTQYF.